This T cell receptor (beta chain) was sequenced in a study of vaccination effects on CD4 cells after COVID-19. About the research overall: Post-vaccine sampling took place a median of 72 days after the second dose. Notes on the study in general: Clones arising from infection and from vaccination showed marked clonal contraction late after vaccination.

The CDR3 runs 15 residues. CDR1 and CDR2 (germline): LNHDA, SQIVND (reference sequence). Trimming removed 6 bases from V and 1 base from J, with 15 bases in between. As regards this clone: Its antigen remains unidentified.

Libraries were prepared by immunoSEQ multiplex PCR; TCRdb keeps only in-frame clonotypes and omits some of them. The sample lists some 61,000 clones, about 80% seen once, with about 0.86% in the top ten. With the ViraFEST assay, the study expanded antigen-specific CD4+ T cells using viral peptide pools, then sequenced them. Researchers isolated CD4+ T cells once approximately eleven days of culture had elapsed. Each participant was administered two doses of either the BNT162b2 or the mRNA-1273 vaccine. Half the medium was swapped for IL-2 medium on days 3 and 7. The chain employs TRBV19 and TRBJ1-1; D is possibly TRBD1 (5 bases). The sequencing used CD4+ T cells from PBMCs cultured with HCoV-OC43 spike peptides, collected after COVID-19 vaccination. Subset denoted: HCoV-OC43 spike overlapping peptide pool stimulation. This TCR came from a human donor who received a COVID-19 vaccine. CDR3 nucleotide sequence: TGTGCCAGTAGCCTAGACAGACGGGAGAACACTGAAGCTTTCTTT. Protein sequence: CASSLDRRENTEAFF.